The next 27 T cell receptor beta chains were all read from a single sample in a study of blood T cells in healthy people across ages. Through a sample-barcoded 5' primer and a J-beta primer mix, a second PCR was run for roughly 6 to 11 cycles. Via MiXCR, TCRdb re-called the 5' RACE reads, giving one row per CDR3 protein. The data show over a million distinct CDR3 sequences, about 40% seen once. Material: blood. The receptors originated from a woman younger than 35 in good health.

The gene calls are TRBV28 and TRBJ2-5, with 8 bases matching TRBD1. This CDR3 contains 13 residues. V was pared by 8 bases and J by 6 bases, with 8 bases of the junction left unmatched. Germline CDR1 MDHEN, CDR2 SYDVKM. The CDR3 spells CASRQGIGQTQYF. The CDR3 DNA follows: TGTGCCAGCCGACAGGGGATTGGGCAGACCCAGTACTTC.

In the case of this clonotype: At one boundary the junction diverges from the germline segment, which might be a read error. The chain recombines TRBV5-1 with TRBJ2-5; 10 nucleotides align to TRBD2. The CDR3 sequence is 17 residues long. Germline values: CDR1 SGHRS, CDR2 YFSETQ. Here the CDR3 reads CASSLVEIAGGQESQYF. CDR3 sequence (DNA): TGCGCCAGCAGCTTGGTCGAAATAGCGGGAGGACAAGAGTCCCAGTACTTC.

This sequence joins TRBV6-4 and TRBJ2-1; D may correspond to TRBD1 or TRBD2 (5 bases each). V lost 4 bases, J lost 4 bases, and 14 bases lay in between. Germline CDR1 MRHNA, CDR2 SNTAGT. This CDR3 region has 15 residues. CDR3 nucleotides: TGTGCCAGCAGTGCCAGGGTGGGACGGTACAATGAGCAGTTCTTC. Amino acids: CASSARVGRYNEQFF.

This chain links TRBV20-1 with TRBJ2-7, with 8 bases matching TRBD2. The CDR3 length is 15 residues. The germline gives CDR1 DFQATT, CDR2 SNEGSKA (reference sequence). With 5 bases clipped from V and 5 bases from J, the junction kept 14 bases outside the gene matches. CDR3 region: CSARTPGLGLDEQYF. Here the CDR3 DNA reads TGCAGTGCTCGTACTCCGGGACTAGGTTTGGACGAGCAGTACTTC.

The J gene is TRBJ1-2, the V gene TRBV27, with D maybe TRBD1 (5 bases). CDR3 size: 14 residues. Germline V CDR1 and CDR2: MNHEY, SMNVEV (reference sequence). Trimming shortened V by 6 bases and J by 4 bases, and 15 bases separated the two germline ends. The CDR3 is CASRSAQGSYGYTF. The CDR3 DNA reads as TGTGCCAGCAGATCTGCGCAGGGTTCCTATGGCTACACCTTC.

The chain uses TRBV20-1 and TRBJ1-4; D not certain. Germline V CDR1 and CDR2: DFQATT, SNEGSKA (reference sequence). The CDR3 totals 14 residues. The ends were cut back, 3 bases at V and 0 bases at J, with 8 bases in the middle. CDR3 in amino acids: CSASDAATNEKLFF. The CDR3 region has the DNA TGCAGTGCTAGTGACGCTGCAACTAATGAAAAACTGTTTTTT.

V usage is TRBV6-2 or TRBV6-3 and J usage is TRBJ2-7; 12 nucleotides align to TRBD1. The V segment lost 2 bases and the J segment 3 bases; nucleotides outside the gene matches: 5. The CDR3 sequence is 16 residues long. Germline V gene sequence: CDR1 MNHEY, CDR2 SVGEGT. This chain's CDR3 is CASSYPGTGGLYEQYF. CDR3 nucleotide sequence: TGTGCCAGCAGTTACCCCGGGACAGGGGGCCTCTACGAGCAGTACTTC.

The J gene is TRBJ2-7, the V gene TRBV6-5; D is unresolved. V was trimmed by 10 bases and J by 7 bases, leaving 14 bases between them. The germline V gene has CDR1 MNHEY and CDR2 SVGAGI. The CDR3 consists of 11 residues. As DNA, the CDR3 is TGTGCCACCCGCAACGGAATTGAGCAGTACTTC. Amino acids: CATRNGIEQYF.

There are a few counts of this clonotype. V usage is TRBV5-1 and J usage is TRBJ2-1; 8 bases fit TRBD2. The trim removed 4 bases at V and 10 bases at J, leaving 10 bases unmatched. The CDR3 has 14 amino acids. Germline lookup yields CDR1 SGHRS and CDR2 YFSETQ. The CDR3 loop is CASSPREAATEQFF. The CDR3 DNA reads as TGCGCCAGCAGCCCGCGGGAGGCAGCAACGGAGCAGTTCTTC.

This rearrangement joins TRBV15 to TRBJ1-1; weak D call: TRBD1 (6 bases). CDR3 length: 17 residues. CDR1 is LNHNV and CDR2 is YYDKDF in the germline V gene (reference sequence). V was pared by 1 base and J by 6 bases, with 21 bases between. CDR3 protein: CATSRGWAWQGSAEAFF. CDR3 DNA: TGTGCCACCAGCAGAGGGTGGGCTTGGCAGGGGTCCGCTGAAGCTTTCTTT.

This clonotype was seen more than once but under ten times. In nucleotides, the CDR3 is TGCGCCAGCAGCCAAGTAGGAACCGGTCCCCAAGAGACCCAGTACTTC. It is translated as CASSQVGTGPQETQYF. The chain carries TRBV4-1 and TRBJ2-5; no reliable D call. With 1 base removed from V and 1 base from J, the gap between germline ends came to 13 bases. This CDR3 spans 16 amino acids. Germline CDR1 MGHRA, CDR2 YSYEKL.

This clonotype was counted only a few times. The V and J genes are TRBV6-1 and TRBJ1-2; no definite D call. V lost 7 bases, J lost 8 bases, and 14 bases lay in between. The CDR3 spans 12 residues. Looked up from germline, CDR1 is MNHNS and CDR2 is SASEGT. This CDR3 is CASTGAETGYTF. CDR3 DNA: TGTGCCAGCACCGGAGCCGAAACCGGCTACACCTTC.

This clonotype turned up a few times. This chain uses TRBV5-4 with TRBJ1-4, with 8 bases matching TRBD1. The CDR3 spans 15 residues. Germline CDR1 SGHNT, CDR2 YYREEE (reference sequence). The trim removed 4 bases at V and 13 bases at J, leaving 15 bases unmatched. The CDR3 sequence: CASSNQTGDGSGLFF. The DNA for the CDR3 is TGTGCCAGCAGCAATCAGACAGGGGACGGGTCAGGACTGTTTTTT.

The count of this clonotype is one. The chain uses TRBV2 and TRBJ1-2, with 9 nucleotides matching TRBD1. The germline gives CDR1 SNHLY, CDR2 FYNNEI. The CDR3 loop spans 14 amino acids. The V and J ends lost 4 bases and 3 bases, in that order; junction bases with no gene match: 3. CDR3 amino acids: CASSGDRAYYGYTF. The CDR3 nucleotides read TGTGCCAGCAGTGGGGACAGGGCGTACTATGGCTACACCTTC.

The chain uses TRBV6-6 and TRBJ1-1, with a possible D match to TRBD1 (6 bases). Trimming pared 7 bases from V and 6 bases from J, leaving 21 bases between. This CDR3 is built from 15 residues. Per germline, CDR1 MNHNY and CDR2 SVGAGI (reference sequence). For the CDR3, the DNA is TGTGCCAGCACTCCTGCAACCGGGGGCCCGCCTGAAGCTTTCTTT. It yields the protein CASTPATGGPPEAFF.

The chain joins TRBV4-2 to TRBJ2-7; tentatively, D is TRBD2 (6 bases). V was trimmed by 0 bases and J by 7 bases, leaving 16 bases between them. The germline V gene encodes CDR1 LGHNA and CDR2 YNFKEQ. This CDR3 is built from 15 residues. CDR3 nucleotide sequence: TGTGCCAGCAGCCAAGATCAGACTAGGGATAATGAGCAGTACTTC. This sequence encodes CASSQDQTRDNEQYF.

This sequence joins TRBV18 and TRBJ1-1; possibly TRBD1 for D (5 bases). V was trimmed by 4 bases and J by 4 bases, leaving 19 bases between them. Germline V gene sequence: CDR1 KGHSH, CDR2 LQKENI. CDR3 length: 16 residues. CDR3 amino acids: CASSRDYEGPVTEAFF. Here the CDR3 DNA reads TGTGCCAGCTCACGCGACTATGAGGGGCCGGTCACTGAAGCTTTCTTT.

This sequence joins TRBV28 and TRBJ2-3; 8 positions match TRBD2. J was trimmed by 4 bases and V by 3 bases; bases with no gene match: 9. The CDR3 covers 16 residues. CDR1 and CDR2 (germline): MDHEN, SYDVKM. The CDR3 protein is CASSFGSGSGSDTQYF. CDR3 DNA: TGTGCCAGCAGTTTTGGGAGCGGGAGTGGGTCAGATACGCAGTATTTT.

The chain couples TRBV7-9 to TRBJ2-4; D is ambiguous. The V gene lost 5 bases and the J gene lost 13 bases, with 15 bases spanning the gap. From germline, CDR1 is SEHNR and CDR2 FQNEAQ (reference sequence). The CDR3 covers 12 residues. CDR3 nucleotides: TGTGCCAGCAGCCCCGTTCTGTTACGGCAGTACTTC. It is translated as CASSPVLLRQYF.

CDR3 nucleotides: TGTGCCAGCAGCCACGCGGGACCCTATTTGGGGGAGCTGTTTTTT. Translated, it gives CASSHAGPYLGELFF. J is TRBJ2-2 and V is TRBV11-1, with D perhaps TRBD2 (6 bases). Germline CDR1 SGHAT, CDR2 FQDESV (reference sequence). V dropped 5 bases and J dropped 8 bases, with 18 bases sitting between them. This CDR3 contains 15 residues.

Here the CDR3 DNA reads TGTGCCAGCAGTGTCACTTATTACAATGAGCAGTTCTTC. Its protein is CASSVTYYNEQFF. The gene calls are TRBV12-3 or TRBV12-4 and TRBJ2-1; D uncertain. Deletions cut 5 bases from V and 4 bases from J, with 9 bases between. The CDR3 runs 13 residues.

The chain combines TRBV29-1 with TRBJ2-2, with 7 nucleotides matching TRBD1. The CDR3 covers 12 residues. The ends lost 7 bases at V and 4 bases at J; junction bases unmatched: 3. Germline V gives CDR1 SQVTM, CDR2 ANQGSEA. CDR3 loop: CSAGQSTGELFF. Here the CDR3 DNA reads TGCAGCGCGGGACAGTCCACCGGGGAGCTGTTTTTT.

The V and J genes are TRBV20-1 and TRBJ1-4, with 7 bases fitting TRBD1. The CDR3 is made up of 14 amino acids. V shed 2 bases, J shed 5 bases, and the junction held 5 bases outside the gene matches. From germline, CDR1 is DFQATT and CDR2 SNEGSKA (reference sequence). CDR3 in amino acids: CSARKGAGNEKLFF. For the CDR3, the DNA is TGCAGTGCTAGAAAGGGGGCAGGGAATGAAAAACTGTTTTTT.

V usage is TRBV7-3 and J usage is TRBJ2-1; TRBD2 matches 10 bases. This CDR3 is 15 amino acids long. Per germline, CDR1 SGHTA and CDR2 FQGTGA. The junction had 4 bases not matched to a gene; V was cut back by 5 bases and J by 3 bases. The CDR3 bases are TGTGCCAGCAGCGCTCTAGCGGGGGACTACAATGAGCAGTTCTTC. Protein: CASSALAGDYNEQFF.

This chain uses TRBV19 with TRBJ2-1; 11 nucleotides match TRBD2. CDR3 length: 15 amino acids. The germline gives CDR1 LNHDA, CDR2 SQIVND (reference sequence). V lost 5 bases and J lost 8; bases outside the gene matches: 8. The CDR3 bases are TGTGCCAGTAGTCCCGAACTAGCGGGGGAGTATGAGCAGTTCTTC. It encodes CASSPELAGEYEQFF.

The V gene is TRBV10-3, the J gene TRBJ2-4; D may correspond to TRBD1 or TRBD2 (5 bases each). The J call may be wrong; the DNA end is better matched by TRBJ2-5. The CDR3 has 13 residues. Germline V gene lookup returns CDR1 ENHRY and CDR2 SYGVKD. The CDR3 DNA is TGTGCCATCACAGGGACCCTCGGGGAGACCCAGTACTTC. Translated: CAITGTLGETQYF.

The chain links TRBV20-1 to TRBJ1-2, with a weak D call TRBD1 (6 bases). The V and J ends lost 5 bases and 13 bases respectively, with 20 bases between them. Germline V gene sequence: CDR1 DFQATT, CDR2 SNEGSKA (reference sequence). This CDR3 comprises 12 residues. In nucleotides, the CDR3 is TGCAGTGCTCCAGGGGAGGCAGGTCTTCTCACCTTC. Translating it yields CSAPGEAGLLTF.